The present T cell receptor (beta chain) was sequenced within a study of CD8 T cells in ankylosing spondylitis. The study's findings and limits: Typical of ankylosing spondylitis blood, it appeared, was a TCR beta motif of under 10 highly homologous variants. Before this, some motif variants had been reported in reactive arthritis synovial fluid and blood. Researchers reportedly found disease-linked clones significantly enriched in matched ankylosing spondylitis synovial fluid.

The germline V and J ends were trimmed by 5 bases and 2 bases, with 10 bases remaining between them. The germline CDR1 and CDR2 sequences are MNHEY and SMNVEV (reference sequence). The CDR3 is 14 residues long. This clonotype was found many times. The antigen is undetermined. By quantitative 5'-RACE with molecular barcodes, the TCR beta libraries were made. MiXCR was run by TCRdb on the 5' RACE reads, yielding one entry per CDR3 protein. The table has about 240,000 distinct CDR3 sequences, 8.6% seen once. This TCR came from a male donor with ankylosing spondylitis or in good health (not recorded which). Specimen: blood, either unsorted or a sorted T cell fraction (not recorded which). The chain has TRBV27 and TRBJ1-3; maybe TRBD1 (6 bases). The DNA for the CDR3 is TGTGCCAGCAGTACAGGGATCCCTGGAAACACCATATATTTT. It is translated as CASSTGIPGNTIYF.